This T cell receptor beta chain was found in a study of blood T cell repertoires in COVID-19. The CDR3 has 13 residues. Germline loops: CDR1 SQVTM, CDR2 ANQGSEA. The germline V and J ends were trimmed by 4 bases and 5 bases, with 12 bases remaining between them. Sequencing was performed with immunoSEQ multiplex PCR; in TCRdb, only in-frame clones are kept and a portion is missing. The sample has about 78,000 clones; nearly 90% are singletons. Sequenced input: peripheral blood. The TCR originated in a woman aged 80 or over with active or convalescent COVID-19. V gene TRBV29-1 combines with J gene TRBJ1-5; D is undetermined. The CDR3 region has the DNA TGCAGCGTTGTTGGCGGGCGGGATCAGCCCCAGCATTTT. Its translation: CSVVGGRDQPQHF.